The 5 T cell receptor beta chains given below trace back to one sample, sequenced in a study of T cell changes during pregnancy in multiple sclerosis. Measured with immunoSEQ multiplex PCR; TCRdb has only the in-frame clones, and not every one. The data show around 45,000 clones, with more than 80% seen just once and roughly 8% held by the top ten. The sample here was CD8+ T cells from peripheral blood mononuclear cells, taken in the second trimester of pregnancy. Receptors were obtained from a female donor with multiple sclerosis, enrolled in a pregnancy study.

About this clone itself: Other DNA sequences from this sample encode an identical CDR3 as well. The chain recombines TRBV6-5 with TRBJ2-7; the match to TRBD2 covers 7 bases. Looked up from germline, CDR1 is MNHEY and CDR2 is SVGAGI. V shed 1 base, J shed 0 bases, and the junction held 3 bases outside the gene matches. The CDR3 runs to 15 residues. This CDR3 is CASSYFGGSSYEQYF. The CDR3 DNA reads as TGTGCCAGCAGTTACTTTGGCGGGAGCTCCTACGAGCAGTACTTC.

This clone occurred a few times. This chain uses TRBV19 with TRBJ1-1, with 7 bases identical to TRBD1. J lost 7 bases, V lost 5 bases, and 10 bases had no gene match. The CDR3 spans 14 residues. CDR1 is LNHDA, CDR2 SQIVND, per germline (reference sequence). Here the CDR3 DNA reads TGTGCCAGTAGTGCTCGGACAGGCGGTTTTGAAGCTTTCTTT. This encodes CASSARTGGFEAFF.

The count of this clone is one. The rearrangement links TRBV5-1 to TRBJ2-1, with 7 bases matching TRBD1. The germline gives CDR1 SGHRS, CDR2 YFSETQ. V gave up 4 bases and J gave up 3 bases; unmatched junction bases: 7. The CDR3 has 15 residues. This chain's CDR3 is CASSRNWDSYNEQFF. DNA of the CDR3: TGCGCCAGCAGCCGGAACTGGGACAGCTACAATGAGCAGTTCTTC. Full variable domain (outside the CDR3, taken from reference TRBV5-1 and TRBJ2-1): KAGVTQTPRYLIKTRGQQVTLSCSPISGHRSVSWYQQTPGQGLQFLFEYFSETQRNKGNFPGRFSGRQFSNSRSEMNVSTLELGDSALYLCASSRNWDSYNEQFFGPGTRLTVL.

This chain links TRBV2 with TRBJ1-1; D is uncertain. CDR3 length: 14 amino acids. With 3 bases removed from V and 0 bases from J, the gap between germline ends came to 8 bases. Germline V lookup: CDR1 SNHLY, CDR2 FYNNEI. Here the CDR3 reads CASSDWEVNTEAFF. In nucleotides, the CDR3 is TGTGCCAGCAGTGACTGGGAGGTGAACACTGAAGCTTTCTTT. The variable domain in full, with the rest retrieved from reference TRBV2 and TRBJ1-1, is EPEVTQTPSHQVTQMGQEVILRCVPISNHLYFYWYRQILGQKVEFLVSFYNNEISEKSEIFDDQFSVERPDGSNFTLKIRSTKLEDSAMYFCASSDWEVNTEAFFGQGTRLTVV.

CDR3 nucleotides: TGTGCCAGCAGCTTAGCCCGGCCCGGGACAGGTGAAGAGCAGTACTTC. Its translation: CASSLARPGTGEEQYF. This rearrangement joins TRBV11-1 to TRBJ2-7; the match to TRBD1 covers 8 bases. J gave up 7 bases and V 0 bases, and 11 bases lay outside the gene matches. This CDR3 region has 16 residues. Germline V gene data show CDR1 as SGHAT and CDR2 as FQDESV (reference sequence).